Each of the 6 T cell receptor beta chains below was sequenced from the same sample in a study of technical replicates of blood from a handful of donors. The data were produced by immunoSEQ multiplex PCR, yet TCRdb's version contains in-frame clones alone and is incomplete. The sample includes about 84,000 clones, around 90% of them seen just once. What was sequenced was T cells isolated from PBMCs. The receptors stem from a human donor in good health.

This chain connects TRBV13 to TRBJ2-5; tentatively, D is TRBD2 (6 bases). The V gene's germline CDR1 is PRHDT and CDR2 FYEKMQ (reference sequence). Trimming pared 0 bases from V and 1 base from J, leaving 9 bases between. The CDR3 covers 15 residues. CDR3 amino acids: CASSLGRGPQETQYF. The CDR3 DNA reads as TGTGCCAGCAGCTTAGGGCGGGGACCCCAAGAGACCCAGTACTTC. Full variable domain (rest looked up from reference TRBV13 and TRBJ2-5): AAGVIQSPRHLIKEKRETATLKCYPIPRHDTVYWYQQGPGQDPQFLISFYEKMQSDKGSIPDRFSAQQFSDYHSELNMSSLELGDSALYFCASSLGRGPQETQYFGPGTRLLVL.

This clone turned up a few times. This sequence joins TRBV5-4 and TRBJ2-5; tentative D call: TRBD2 (6 bases). Per germline, CDR1 SGHNT and CDR2 YYREEE (reference sequence). Trimming removed 0 bases at V and 0 bases at J, with 9 bases between. This CDR3 comprises 15 residues. In DNA form, the CDR3 reads TGTGCCAGCAGCTTGGCATTAGCGGACCAAGAGACCCAGTACTTC. This encodes CASSLALADQETQYF.

This chain uses TRBV7-6 with TRBJ2-1; TRBD2 matches at 7 bases. Losses at the gene ends were 4 bases for V and 4 bases for J; bases not matched to a gene: 16. The V gene's germline CDR1 is SGHVS and CDR2 FNYEAQ. The CDR3 is 18 residues long. CDR3: CASSSAAKGAGVYNEQFF. The CDR3 nucleotides are TGTGCCAGCAGCTCCGCCGCTAAAGGTGCGGGGGTGTACAATGAGCAGTTCTTC.

J is TRBJ2-7 and V is TRBV28, with a tentative D call TRBD1 (6 bases). The length of the CDR3 is 13 residues. From germline, CDR1 is MDHEN and CDR2 SYDVKM. Trimming left V 7 bases short and J 2 bases short, with 12 bases between. CDR3 sequence (DNA): TGTGCCAGCACAACAGGGTCTCCCTACGAGCAGTACTTC. Translating it yields CASTTGSPYEQYF.

The chain employs TRBV18 and TRBJ2-5, with a possible D match to TRBD2 (5 bases). The CDR3 covers 13 residues. V lost 1 base, J lost 3 bases, and 6 bases lay in between. CDR1 and CDR2 from the germline V gene are KGHSH and LQKENI. CDR3 protein: CASSPRREETQYF. CDR3 DNA sequence: TGTGCCAGCTCACCACGGCGGGAAGAGACCCAGTACTTC. Variable domain in full (rest from reference TRBV18 and TRBJ2-5): NAGVMQNPRHLVRRRGQEARLRCSPMKGHSHVYWYRQLPEEGLKFMVYLQKENIIDESGMPKERFSAEFPKEGPSILRIQQVVRGDSAAYFCASSPRREETQYFGPGTRLLVL.

The CDR3 loop reads CAIRVGDSNNSPLHF. The CDR3 DNA reads as TGTGCCATCAGGGTGGGGGACTCTAATAATTCACCCCTCCACTTT. V usage is TRBV10-3 and J usage is TRBJ1-6; D is possibly TRBD1 (5 bases). Trimming stripped 6 bases from V and 5 bases from J, with 14 bases between. Looked up from germline, CDR1 is ENHRY and CDR2 is SYGVKD. This CDR3 has 15 residues.